These 22 T cell receptor beta chains were all obtained from the same sample, sequenced in a study of T cell repertoires in cytomegalovirus infection. No antigen is known for these receptors. Each CDR3 protein is one row after TCRdb ran MiXCR on the reads. The sample includes just over 450,000 distinct CDR3 sequences, about 42% of them seen just once. This specimen was cultured PBMCs, taken from culture after CMV antigen stimulation. The origin of the receptors is a human donor in good health (CMV status not recorded). Some clones in this sample may be carry-over from other donors' samples.

There are a few counts of this clonotype. The chain combines TRBV11-2 with TRBJ2-5; 9 nucleotides align to TRBD2. Trimming at V came to 4 bases and at J to 5 bases, leaving 11 bases not matched to a gene. Germline loops: CDR1 SGHAT, CDR2 FQNNGV. This CDR3 is built from 16 residues. The CDR3 sequence: CASSYGGLAGLETQYF. CDR3 in DNA: TGTGCCAGCAGCTATGGCGGCCTAGCGGGATTGGAGACCCAGTACTTC.

This clonotype came up a few times. The chain is built from TRBV7-2 and TRBJ1-5; tentative D call: TRBD1 (6 bases). CDR1 is SGHTA, CDR2 FQGNSA, per germline. V lost 0 bases and J lost 4, with 10 bases in between. The CDR3 is 15 amino acids. In DNA form, the CDR3 reads TGTGCCAGCAGCTTAGCTGGGACACCTAATCAGCCCCAGCATTTT. Translating gives CASSLAGTPNQPQHF.

The chain carries TRBV2 and TRBJ1-3; D is possibly TRBD1 (6 bases). V lost 4 bases to trimming and J lost 2 bases, with 12 bases between them. Germline CDR1 and CDR2: SNHLY and FYNNEI. The CDR3 runs to 15 residues. Here the CDR3 DNA reads TGTGCCAGCAGTGTAGTAAGGGACACTGGAAACACCATATATTTT. Translating it yields CASSVVRDTGNTIYF. Based on the CDR3 plus reference TRBV2 and TRBJ1-3, the full variable domain is EPEVTQTPSHQVTQMGQEVILRCVPISNHLYFYWYRQILGQKVEFLVSFYNNEISEKSEIFDDQFSVERPDGSNFTLKIRSTKLEDSAMYFCASSVVRDTGNTIYFGEGSWLTVV.

This clonotype was seen more than once but under ten times. This chain uses TRBV7-2 with TRBJ1-1; D call uncertain. The CDR3 is 12 residues long. Germline V gives CDR1 SGHTA, CDR2 FQGNSA. With 4 bases removed from V and 5 bases from J, the gap between germline ends came to 8 bases. CDR3 in DNA: TGTGCCAGCAGCTGGCGAGAAACTGAAGCTTTCTTT. It codes for CASSWRETEAFF.

The chain employs TRBV18 and TRBJ1-5; D perhaps matches TRBD1 (5 bases). This CDR3 is 16 amino acids long. V was clipped by 1 base and J by 2 bases, with 12 bases between them. Germline loops: CDR1 KGHSH, CDR2 LQKENI. CDR3 protein: CASSPQARGGNQPQHF. The CDR3 DNA is TGTGCCAGCTCACCACAGGCAAGGGGTGGCAATCAGCCCCAGCATTTT.

This clonotype was seen repeatedly, ten times or more. V is TRBV7-2 and J is TRBJ2-7; unclear D gene. V was cut by 5 bases and J by 1 base, with 18 bases left in between. There are 16 residues in the CDR3. Germline lookup yields CDR1 SGHTA and CDR2 FQGNSA. CDR3 residues: CASSPSRVQSSYEQYF. CDR3 coding DNA: TGTGCCAGCAGCCCTTCCCGGGTCCAGAGTTCCTACGAGCAGTACTTC.

This clonotype was detected once. The V and J genes are TRBV27 and TRBJ1-5; a possible D gene is TRBD1 (5 bases). V was cut by 0 bases and J by 6 bases, with 12 bases left in between. This CDR3 has 15 residues. Germline V CDR1 and CDR2: MNHEY, SMNVEV (reference sequence). CDR3 in DNA: TGTGCCAGCAGTTTATCGTCCGGGGACGGTCAGCCCCAGCATTTT. Translating gives CASSLSSGDGQPQHF.

J is TRBJ1-1 and V is TRBV11-2, with TRBD1 matching 8 bases. Trimming cost V 5 bases and J 3 bases; bases outside gene matches: 8. The CDR3 loop spans 15 amino acids. Per the germline V gene, CDR1 is SGHAT and CDR2 is FQNNGV. CDR3 DNA sequence: TGTGCCAGCAGCCCTGGACAGGGCTTGGACACTGAAGCTTTCTTT. Translating gives CASSPGQGLDTEAFF.

This chain connects TRBV6-1 to TRBJ2-1; a possible D gene is TRBD1 (6 bases). V was trimmed by 3 bases and J by 4 bases, leaving 16 bases between them. Germline V CDR1 and CDR2: MNHNS, SASEGT. The CDR3 loop spans 16 amino acids. CDR3 region: CASSDQTGLGYNEQFF. DNA for the CDR3: TGTGCCAGCAGTGACCAGACAGGTCTTGGGTACAATGAGCAGTTCTTC.

V gene TRBV15 combines with J gene TRBJ2-2, with D possibly matching TRBD2 (6 bases). In germline, CDR1 is LNHNV, CDR2 YYDKDF (reference sequence). The CDR3 is 17 residues long. Deletions cut 0 bases from V and 0 bases from J, with 11 bases between. This CDR3 is CATSRDRGTPNTGELFF. CDR3 nucleotides: TGTGCCACCAGCAGAGACCGAGGGACTCCGAACACCGGGGAGCTGTTTTTT.

The chain carries TRBV19 and TRBJ1-5; possibly TRBD1 for D (6 bases). CDR1 and CDR2 (germline): LNHDA, SQIVND (reference sequence). The CDR3 runs to 16 residues. The V end was cut by 5 bases, the J end by 0 bases, with 14 bases between. The CDR3, as DNA: TGTGCCAGTAGTTTCGACAGGACATATAGCAATCAGCCCCAGCATTTT. It translates to CASSFDRTYSNQPQHF.

This clonotype occurred a few times. The chain carries TRBV7-2 and TRBJ2-3, with D tentatively TRBD1 or TRBD2 (5 bases each). V lost 5 bases, J lost 3 bases, and 18 bases lay in between. Per germline, CDR1 SGHTA and CDR2 FQGNSA. The CDR3 extends over 16 amino acids. CDR3 amino acids: CASSPRAERLTDTQYF. In nucleotides, the CDR3 is TGTGCCAGCAGCCCCAGGGCGGAGCGGTTAACAGATACGCAGTATTTT.

The V call is TRBV7-2, the J call TRBJ2-2; tentatively, D is TRBD1 (5 bases). V was trimmed by 4 bases and J by 1 base, leaving 13 bases between them. This CDR3 comprises 16 residues. Germline V gene lookup returns CDR1 SGHTA and CDR2 FQGNSA. This chain's CDR3 is CASSSRSQGNTGELFF. DNA for the CDR3: TGTGCCAGCAGCTCCCGGAGCCAGGGGAACACCGGGGAGCTGTTTTTT.

This sequence joins TRBV6-6 and TRBJ1-5, with 12 bases lining up with TRBD1. The trim removed 2 bases at V and 7 bases at J, leaving 3 bases unmatched. The CDR3 runs 15 residues. Germline V lookup: CDR1 MNHNY, CDR2 SVGAGI (reference sequence). The CDR3 protein is CASSYAGTGGQPQHF. The CDR3 nucleotides read TGTGCCAGCAGTTACGCTGGGACAGGGGGCCAGCCCCAGCATTTT.

Only a few counts were recorded for this clonotype. The rearrangement links TRBV12-3 or TRBV12-4 to TRBJ2-7, with D maybe TRBD1 (6 bases). V lost 3 bases and J 2 bases, leaving 17 bases between the germline ends. This CDR3 comprises 16 residues. DNA of the CDR3: TGTGCCAGCAGTTTCTCCTGGACAGCAAATCCCTACGAGCAGTACTTC. This codes for CASSFSWTANPYEQYF.

The chain employs TRBV19 and TRBJ2-3; D is unresolved. There are 11 residues in the CDR3. Germline CDR1 and CDR2: LNHDA and SQIVND (reference sequence). Trimming removed 3 bases from V and 11 bases from J, with 9 bases in between. The CDR3 coding sequence is TGTGCCAGTAGTATGGAAACGAAGCAGTATTTT. Encoded protein: CASSMETKQYF.

The chain recombines TRBV20-1 with TRBJ2-5; D perhaps matches TRBD2 (5 bases). Germline-derived CDR1 and CDR2 are DFQATT and SNEGSKA (reference sequence). V dropped 2 bases and J dropped 5 bases, with 18 bases sitting between them. The CDR3 spans 15 residues. The CDR3 loop reads CSARNPSTTGETQYF. The CDR3 DNA reads TGCAGTGCTAGAAATCCCTCGACTACCGGGGAGACCCAGTACTTC.

The rearrangement joins TRBV19 to TRBJ2-7; 8 positions agree with TRBD1. From germline, CDR1 is LNHDA and CDR2 SQIVND (reference sequence). V lost 3 bases and J lost 4; bases outside the gene matches: 11. This CDR3 contains 16 residues. The CDR3 sequence: CASSISGGTGGYEQYF. The CDR3 DNA is TGTGCCAGTAGTATCTCGGGCGGGACAGGTGGATACGAGCAGTACTTC.

This clonotype has a handful of counts. The genes are TRBV7-2 and TRBJ1-1, with D unresolved. V shed 3 bases and J shed 0 bases, with 14 bases lying between them. This CDR3 has 16 residues. Germline V lookup: CDR1 SGHTA, CDR2 FQGNSA. CDR3 bases: TGTGCCAGCAGCTTTACCCGGAGGCAGTTGAACACTGAAGCTTTCTTT. Translating it yields CASSFTRRQLNTEAFF.

The rearrangement links TRBV7-2 to TRBJ2-7, with TRBD1 matching over 9 bases. CDR3 size: 14 residues. V lost 3 bases to trimming and J lost 3 bases; unmatched junction nucleotides: 3. The germline gives CDR1 SGHTA, CDR2 FQGNSA. CDR3 DNA sequence: TGTGCCAGCAGCTTGGTGGACAGGGGCTACGAGCAGTACTTC. It codes for CASSLVDRGYEQYF.

The chain joins TRBV5-4 to TRBJ2-1; perhaps D is TRBD1 or TRBD2 (5 bases each). In germline, CDR1 is SGHNT, CDR2 YYREEE (reference sequence). This CDR3 contains 13 residues. V lost 2 bases, J lost 6 bases, and 9 bases lay in between. CDR3: CASSFPGANEQFF. CDR3 nucleotide sequence: TGTGCCAGCAGCTTTCCCGGGGCCAATGAGCAGTTCTTC. The whole variable domain, filled in from reference TRBV5-4 and TRBJ2-1, reads ETGVTQSPTHLIKTRGQQVTLRCSSQSGHNTVSWYQQALGQGPQFIFQYYREEENGRGNFPPRFSGLQFPNYSSELNVNALELDDSALYLCASSFPGANEQFFGPGTRLTVL.

The gene calls are TRBV2 and TRBJ2-7; 9 bases map to TRBD1. Germline V gene sequence: CDR1 SNHLY, CDR2 FYNNEI. CDR3 length equals 14 residues. V trimming: 2 bases; J trimming: 3 bases; junction bases outside the gene matches: 2. This CDR3 is CASSERQGVYEQYF. For the CDR3, the DNA is TGTGCCAGCAGTGAACGACAGGGGGTCTACGAGCAGTACTTC. The full variable domain, its missing parts supplied by reference TRBV2 and TRBJ2-7, is EPEVTQTPSHQVTQMGQEVILRCVPISNHLYFYWYRQILGQKVEFLVSFYNNEISEKSEIFDDQFSVERPDGSNFTLKIRSTKLEDSAMYFCASSERQGVYEQYFGPGTRLTVT.